This T cell receptor (beta chain) was sequenced in a study of cytomegalovirus exposure and HLA in healthy donors (dated by TCRdb to 2015 to 2018). About the investigation overall: An earlier analysis of some 620 of the donors reported about 300 Gb of sequence data and around 100 million unique TCR beta sequences obtained from approximately 180 million T cells. An early release that covered approximately 600 HLA-typed donors contained approximately 300 gigabases of sequencing data and some 87 million unique TCR sequences. Among the roughly 370 genotyped donors, approximately 77% belonged to the genetic ancestry cluster associated with self-reported Caucasian donors. The study was designed to test whether signatures of past pathogen exposure could be identified by cataloging public T cell receptors. The study profiled the T cell repertoires of more than 500 subjects by immunosequencing and related them to cytomegalovirus serostatus. A separate validation cohort of more than 100 different subjects was used in addition to the roughly 700-subject first cohort. To predict cytomegalovirus infection status, the study combined high-throughput TCR immunosequencing, statistical association of individual TCRs with disease status, and machine learning. In a later analysis, previously published TCR beta repertoires from several hundred donors were re-analyzed and high-resolution HLA genotyping was added so that TCR occurrence patterns could be studied. In the later analysis, no new phenotypic data were used to find candidate immune exposures; instead, reliance was placed on TCR beta sequences and their occurrence across donors. To decide whether each TCR beta V gene segment behaved as functional or pseudogenic, an earlier analysis of some 540 of the donors relied on high-throughput TCR beta sequencing. Donor age, sex, ethnicity and CMV serostatus were compiled alongside the repertoire data. In a later genetic analysis, genome-wide SNP genotypes for about three fifths of the roughly 670 donors were used, and that subset was treated as a discovery cohort. All discovery cohort repertoires had been generated using a single sequencing platform. HLA typing included class I and class II loci at four-digit resolution. Typing coverage varied by locus: about 620-630 donors for A, B, C, DRB1 and DQB1; around 560 for DQA1; 600 to 610 for DPA1; roughly 450 for DPB1. A handful of DR-DQ haplotypes were handled as single units for association and clustering because linkage in the cohort was strong. Among 398 genotyped donors of the cohort, an average of about 240,000 unique TCR beta nucleotide sequences were sequenced per donor, roughly 20% of them non-productive. The research as a whole found: Presence/absence analyses assumed roughly uniform sequencing depth across donors, an assumption that may not hold. A group of highly shared sequence variants was considered likely to be a technical artifact of the sequencing pipeline. In the study, some 180 TCR beta chains were listed as associated with cytomegalovirus. This cohort had only TCR beta chains sequenced, and the lack of alpha or paired-chain data limited which features could be detected. A later analysis found that TCR association rates varied across HLA loci, with DRB1 alleles showing the most associated TCRs and HLA-C alleles the fewest. In a later analysis, HLA-associated TCR beta chains showed more clonal expansion and lower generation probabilities than non-associated chains that were equally common. While some public TCRs were present in many individuals, most TCR sequences turned up only very rarely across donors. A later genetic analysis reported fewer N-insertions in productive TCRs among donors in an Asian-associated ancestry cluster than the roughly 620-donor mean. HLA typing was unavailable for some donors at each locus, so association tests used only the typed subset. A further reported finding was that TCR beta sequences accurately predicted the HLA-A and HLA-B alleles for most subjects in the first cohort. V-gene and J-gene trimming of TCR beta chains was associated with a missense DCLRE1C variant in a later genetic analysis, and the association was replicated in an independent cohort. It was suggested by the authors that the approach could potentially be generalized to other disease states and immunological phenotypes. Because counts were too low, roughly 17 rarely observed V segments, including chromosome 9 orphons, were left out of the earlier analysis of approximately 500 of the donors. In a later analysis, 16,951 TCR beta sequences were associated with specific HLA alleles at a false discovery rate of 0.05. Cytomegalovirus status was reported to be diagnosed by the classifier with high specificity and sensitivity in both the original and validation cohorts. Linkage disequilibrium might explain the correlated functional status among segregating V segments, but an unknown experimental factor could not be excluded. The 87-base-pair reads could not distinguish some IMGT-functional V segments, including TRBV6-2 and TRBV6-3, so those segments were excluded. For the cohort, immune exposure information was limited to CMV serostatus. In an earlier analysis of around 600 of the donors, most TCR beta V segments appeared in productive rearrangements about 87% or about 30% of the time, broadly matching IMGT annotations. Assigning TCR associations to individual alleles was difficult when HLA alleles, especially DR and DQ, strongly co-occurred. In a later analysis, most CMV-associated TCR beta chains were found to appear HLA-restricted, with HLA associations seemingly driven largely by CMV exposure. According to a later analysis, parvovirus B19, influenza, CMV and Epstein-Barr virus appeared linked to several top co-occurrence clusters. Three of the identified cytomegalovirus-associated TCR beta chains were confirmed in vitro to be specific for cytomegalovirus antigens.

Trimming at the junction amounts to 0 bases on V and 1 base on J, and the germline ends lie 16 bases apart. CDR1 is given as LGHNA and CDR2 as YSLEER, both from the germline V gene. The CDR3 goes from the cysteine to the phenylalanine over 18 residues. Left in the record is the CDR3 DNA by itself, 54 bases read in frame from the first base. Concerning this clone itself: Which antigen it targets is not known. No qualities accompany the bases; no much larger clone lies one base away.

The cohort consisted of approximately 670 healthy bone marrow donors. All cohort members were sampled while nominally healthy, although unrecorded immune exposures were likely present. The donor was CMV seronegative and belonged to the group of over 300 seronegative cohort members. Each donor provided a peripheral blood sample, and peripheral blood mononuclear cells were used for TCR beta sequencing. Genomic DNA extraction from the blood cell samples was performed with the Qiagen DNeasy Blood Extraction Kit. The receptor library was made with the immunoSEQ multiplex PCR assay. The multiplex PCR relied on a mix of 60 forward primers for TCR Vbeta segments and 13 reverse primers for TCR Jbeta segments. The CDR3 region of rearranged TCR beta genes was amplified from genomic DNA with a multiplex PCR assay. The amplified TCR beta libraries were sequenced on the Illumina HiSeq System as 87-base-pair reads. As for the authors' bioinformatics: A later analysis counted approximately 76 million unique TCR beta chains across the 650 to 800 repertoires, and around 12 million of these chains were shared by at least two donors. A nearest-neighbor algorithm error-corrected the raw reads and collapsed the reads into unique sequences, merging closely related sequences to remove PCR and sequencing errors. To assign V, D and J gene segments, CDR3 sequences were aligned to IMGT reference sequences. For a sequence to be retained, a match of at least six nucleotides was required to both a V gene segment and a J gene segment. A rearrangement counted as productive if the CDR3 had no stop codons and remained in frame with V and J, and every other rearrangement counted as non-productive. Following IMGT convention, CDR3 was defined as the stretch from the second conserved V-encoded cysteine up to the conserved J-encoded phenylalanine. The earlier analysis of approximately 590 of the donors excluded any sequence lacking an unambiguous match to a single V gene segment. In an earlier analysis of 587 of the donors, a V segment was called functional when productive rearrangements were above 56.7%, and segregating when the standard deviation between donors exceeded 5%. A statistical classification framework was built for diagnosing cytomegalovirus status from the catalog of TCR beta chain sequences. In a later analysis, V and J genes were assigned by comparing TCR nucleotide sequences against IMGT/GENE-DB human TR gene sequences. The TCRdist pipeline was used in a later analysis to assign CDR3 sequences and most-parsimonious VDJ recombination scenarios. In a later analysis, every TCR beta chain was defined by the combination of its CDR3 amino acid sequence and its V-gene family, and reads without a unique V-gene family were dropped. A later analysis removed 592 highly shared, low-generation-probability nucleotide sequences to deal with suspected cross-contamination and a sequencing artifact. In a later analysis, a clonal expansion index for each public chain was calculated from normalized within-repertoire ranks of inferred template counts. In a later analysis, generation probabilities were computed using a VDJ recombination model fitted to out-of-frame rearrangements, and the results were checked against IGoR. Hypergeometric tests were used in a later analysis to score TCR-TCR, TCR-HLA and TCR-CMV co-occurrence, with a repertoire-size bias correction applied to the TCR pairs. In a later analysis, false discovery rates were estimated by permuting HLA or CMV assignments 20 times. In a later analysis, co-occurring TCRs were grouped using DBSCAN, with TCRdist sequence similarity added in when clustering inside HLA-allele-positive subsets. Repertoires with fewer than 30,000 or more than 120,000 public chains were left out of co-occurrence clustering, as were four to six repertoires with anomalous nucleotide sharing. In its TCRdb copy, this immuneACCESS table keeps in-frame sequences only and misses some clones. Where compared with another copy, unresolved V genes explain less than half of these, and the others have no known cause. V and J calls and clone size follow that table, whereas D and trimming were derived from the DNA. The sample yields about 180,000 clones; about 80% were counted once. About 0.5% of the sample is taken by the ten largest.

What was sequenced was PBMCs. In this chain, TRBV4-3 is recombined with TRBJ1-3; the D gene is not confidently resolved. This receptor was taken from a woman aged 45-59 years in good health and CMV-seronegative. The DNA reads TGCGCCAGCAGCCAAGAACCCCGCCGACCAGCGTCTGGAAACACCATATATTTT. Its amino acids are CASSQEPRRPASGNTIYF.